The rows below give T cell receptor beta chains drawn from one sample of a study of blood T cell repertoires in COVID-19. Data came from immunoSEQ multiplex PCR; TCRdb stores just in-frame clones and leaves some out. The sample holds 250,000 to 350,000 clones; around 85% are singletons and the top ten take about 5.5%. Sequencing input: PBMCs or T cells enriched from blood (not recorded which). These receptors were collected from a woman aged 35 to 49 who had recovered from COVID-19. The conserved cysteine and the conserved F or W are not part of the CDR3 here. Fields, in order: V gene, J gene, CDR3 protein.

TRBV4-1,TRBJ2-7,ASSQDSQGVGNEQY
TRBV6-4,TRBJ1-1,ASSVQGGTEAF
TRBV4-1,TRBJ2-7,ASSQSDGVSYEQY
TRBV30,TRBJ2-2,AWSSTAPGELF
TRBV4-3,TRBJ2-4,ASSQDRGYIQY
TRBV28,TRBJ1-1,ASSFVARKNTEAF
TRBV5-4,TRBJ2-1,ASSLARGLAGGFVAGQF
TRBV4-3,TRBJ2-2,ASSQGESVLTGELF
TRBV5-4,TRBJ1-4,ASSSTGGPNEKLF
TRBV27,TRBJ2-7,ASSLGGQSYEQY
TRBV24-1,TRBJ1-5,ASQDSSGGLNQPQH
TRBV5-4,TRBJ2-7,ASSPAQGVGEQY
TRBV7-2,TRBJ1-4,ASSPRGQPNEKLF
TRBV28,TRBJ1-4,ASSLSNQGRAEKLF
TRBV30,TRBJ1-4,AWSTVTNEKLF
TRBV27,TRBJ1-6,ASSPSTGDNSPLH
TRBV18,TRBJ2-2,ASLSGGRGTGELF
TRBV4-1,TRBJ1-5,ASSQGLGAGNQPQH
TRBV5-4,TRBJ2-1,ASSLLQREGQV
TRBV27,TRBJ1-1,ASSRGATEAF
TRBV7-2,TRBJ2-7,ASSSPQQGSVYEQY
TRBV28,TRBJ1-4,ASAWLGRPHEKLF
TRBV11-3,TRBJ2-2,ASSLNWVAGGTGELF
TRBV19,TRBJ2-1,ASAGERSYNEQF
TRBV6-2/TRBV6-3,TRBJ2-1,ASSKNPGANEQF
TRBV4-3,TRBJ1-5,ASSQTWTGGSQPQH